These 27 T cell receptor beta chains were all obtained from the same sample, sequenced in a study of PD-1 blockade in classical Hodgkin lymphoma. The repertoire was sequenced with immunoSEQ multiplex PCR; TCRdb's copy has only in-frame clones and lacks some. The sample lists under 30,000 clones; around 80% were seen once. Brentuximab vedotin exposure varied, and every patient relapsed after autologous stem cell transplantation. Sequenced material: peripheral blood mononuclear cells (PBMCs), taken before the second cycle of nivolumab. Receptors were obtained from a human donor with classical Hodgkin lymphoma.

This clone is a singleton in its sample. The chain joins TRBV7-8 to TRBJ2-7, with D possibly TRBD1 on 6 matching bases. Germline assignment: CDR1 SGHVS and CDR2 FQNEAQ. The length of the CDR3 is 15 residues. Trimming stripped 1 base from V and 2 bases from J, with 12 bases between. The CDR3 loop reads CASSLESAGAYEQYF. The CDR3 coding sequence is TGTGCCAGCAGCTTAGAAAGCGCAGGGGCCTACGAGCAGTACTTC.

The chain is built from TRBV7-3 and TRBJ2-6; D unresolved. The V gene lost 4 bases and the J gene lost 0 bases, with 7 bases spanning the gap. CDR3 size: 15 residues. From germline, CDR1 is SGHTA and CDR2 FQGTGA. The CDR3, as DNA: TGTGCCAGCAGCTATAAAACCTCTGGGGCCAACGTCCTGACTTTC. It is translated as CASSYKTSGANVLTF.

This chain connects TRBV9 to TRBJ2-3, with 14 nucleotides matching TRBD2. V lost 6 bases, J lost 6 bases, and 12 bases stayed unmatched. In germline, CDR1 is SGDLS, CDR2 YYNGEE. This CDR3 spans 17 amino acids. The CDR3 bases are TGTGCCAGCACTCGGACTAGCGGGGGGCGGGCGGTGGATACGCAGTATTTT. This gives the protein CASTRTSGGRAVDTQYF.

The rearrangement uses TRBV7-9 and TRBJ1-4; the D gene is possibly TRBD1 (5 bases). This CDR3 region has 16 residues. The germline gives CDR1 SEHNR, CDR2 FQNEAQ (reference sequence). The V end lost 8 bases, the J end lost 1 base, and 17 bases lay between the germline ends. CDR3: CASRSGRGGTNEKLFF. As DNA, the CDR3 is TGTGCCAGCCGCTCAGGGCGGGGAGGAACTAATGAAAAACTGTTTTTT.

The chain is built from TRBV7-9 and TRBJ2-2, with 7 bases fitting TRBD1. The CDR3 has 15 amino acids. With V trimmed by 4 bases and J by 3 bases, 5 bases remained unmatched. The germline V gene has CDR1 SEHNR and CDR2 FQNEAQ (reference sequence). The CDR3 DNA reads TGTGCCAGCAGCTCGGGACAGACCCACACCGGGGAGCTGTTTTTT. It yields the protein CASSSGQTHTGELFF.

V gene TRBV6-5 combines with J gene TRBJ1-4, with D possibly matching TRBD1 (6 bases). Germline lookup yields CDR1 MNHEY and CDR2 SVGAGI. Between the trimmed V and J ends, which lost 2 bases and 7 bases, there was a span of 11 bases. The CDR3 contains 14 residues. CDR3 DNA sequence: TGTGCCAGCAGTTACGGGGGGCGACGTGAAAAACTGTTTTTT. It encodes CASSYGGRREKLFF.

This clone was found a few times. V gene TRBV4-3 combines with J gene TRBJ1-1, with 9 positions matching TRBD1. Germline CDR1 is LGHNA and CDR2 is YSLEER. With 1 base clipped from V and 11 bases from J, the junction kept 5 bases outside the gene matches. The CDR3 totals 13 residues. Here the CDR3 DNA reads TGCGCCAGCAGCCAAGGGACAGGGGAGGGGGCTTTCTTT. Amino acids: CASSQGTGEGAFF.

The chain combines TRBV15 with TRBJ2-1; maybe TRBD1 (6 bases). V was shortened by 3 bases and J by 0 bases, with 9 bases between the two germline ends. The CDR3 has 15 amino acids. Germline V lookup: CDR1 LNHNV, CDR2 YYDKDF (reference sequence). This chain's CDR3 is CATSSGQSSYNEQFF. CDR3 in DNA: TGTGCCACCAGCAGCGGACAGAGCTCCTACAATGAGCAGTTCTTC. Full variable domain (rest looked up from reference TRBV15 and TRBJ2-1): DAMVIQNPRYQVTQFGKPVTLSCSQTLNHNVMYWYQQKSSQAPKLLFHYYDKDFNNEADTPDNFQSRRPNTSFCFLDIRSPGLGDTAMYLCATSSGQSSYNEQFFGPGTRLTVL.

The chain uses TRBV30 and TRBJ1-3; no clear D gene. V was shortened by 3 bases and J by 0 bases, with 12 bases between the two germline ends. In germline, CDR1 is GTSNPN, CDR2 SVGIG (reference sequence). The CDR3 is made up of 15 amino acids. CDR3 region: CAWSVIWRSGNTIYF. The CDR3 DNA reads TGTGCCTGGAGCGTAATCTGGCGCTCTGGAAACACCATATATTTT.

The CDR3 nucleotides are TGTGCCAGCAGCCCACAGGGGGGTGAATTATTAGACGAGCAGTACTTC. The encoded protein is CASSPQGGELLDEQYF. The chain employs TRBV7-3 and TRBJ2-7; 8 bases are shared with TRBD1. Germline loops: CDR1 SGHTA, CDR2 FQGTGA. The CDR3 spans 16 residues. V gave up 5 bases and J gave up 5 bases; unmatched junction bases: 14.

In this sample, this clone turned up once. V usage is TRBV18 and J usage is TRBJ2-2, with a possible D match to TRBD1 (6 bases). The CDR3 is made up of 17 amino acids. V was cut by 0 bases and J by 4 bases, with 15 bases left in between. Per the germline V gene, CDR1 is KGHSH and CDR2 is LQKENI. CDR3 region: CASSPPTGLSGTGELFF. The CDR3 region has the DNA TGTGCCAGCTCACCACCCACAGGGCTGTCGGGCACCGGGGAGCTGTTTTTT.

This chain connects TRBV5-1 to TRBJ1-3, with TRBD1 matching over 7 bases. V lost 4 bases, J lost 1 base, and 8 bases stayed unmatched. The CDR3 length is 16 residues. Germline values: CDR1 SGHRS, CDR2 YFSETQ. CDR3 loop: CASSIPGGNSGNTIYF. The DNA of the CDR3 is TGCGCCAGCAGCATTCCAGGGGGAAATTCTGGAAACACCATATATTTT.

In its sample, this clone ranks as medium-sized. This chain connects TRBV7-6 to TRBJ1-4; D not resolved. The CDR3 runs to 12 residues. The ends were cut back, 2 bases at V and 7 bases at J, with 5 bases in the middle. In germline, CDR1 is SGHVS, CDR2 FNYEAQ. The CDR3 sequence is CASSLRGEKLFF. CDR3 sequence (DNA): TGTGCCAGCAGCTTACGTGGTGAAAAACTGTTTTTT. The full variable domain, rest sourced from reference TRBV7-6 and TRBJ1-4, is GAGVSQSPRYKVTKRGQDVALRCDPISGHVSLYWYRQALGQGPEFLTYFNYEAQQDKSGLPNDRFSAERPEGSISTLTIQRTEQRDSAMYRCASSLRGEKLFFGSGTQLSVL.

V usage is TRBV13 and J usage is TRBJ1-1, with 7 bases identical to TRBD1. CDR1 is PRHDT, CDR2 FYEKMQ, per germline (reference sequence). The ends lost 5 bases at V and 1 base at J; junction bases unmatched: 10. This CDR3 is 16 amino acids long. This chain's CDR3 is CASSPGTVRTNTEAFF. The CDR3 nucleotides are TGTGCCAGCAGCCCCGGGACAGTACGAACGAACACTGAAGCTTTCTTT.

This clone occurred a few times. The V gene is TRBV28, the J gene TRBJ1-1; D not certain. The germline V and J ends were trimmed by 6 bases and 8 bases, with 10 bases remaining between them. The germline CDR1 and CDR2 sequences are MDHEN and SYDVKM. CDR3 length equals 11 residues. The chain's CDR3 is CASSHPREAFF. For the CDR3, the DNA is TGTGCCAGCAGCCATCCCAGAGAAGCTTTCTTT.

The J gene is TRBJ2-7, the V gene TRBV1. TRBV1 is assigned pseudogene status. The CDR3 runs 17 residues. CDR3 in amino acids: CTSSHLGTDGASYEQYF. CDR3 nucleotides: TGCACCAGCAGCCATCTCGGGACGGACGGGGCCTCCTACGAGCAGTACTTC.

The chain has TRBV5-4 and TRBJ1-1; maybe TRBD1 (5 bases). Per germline, CDR1 SGHNT and CDR2 YYREEE (reference sequence). The CDR3 consists of 14 residues. V was trimmed by 3 bases and J by 1 base, leaving 10 bases between them. CDR3 region: CASSSLDKNTEAFF. The CDR3 nucleotides read TGTGCCAGCAGCTCATTGGACAAGAACACTGAAGCTTTCTTT.

The V gene is TRBV11-2, the J gene TRBJ2-5; D gene unclear. Between the trimmed V and J ends, which lost 0 bases and 11 bases, there was a span of 10 bases. The germline V gene has CDR1 SGHAT and CDR2 FQNNGV. This CDR3 region has 12 residues. CDR3 nucleotide sequence: TGTGCCAGCAGCTTAGATCCGGCGTTGCAGTACTTC. Its translation is CASSLDPALQYF. The variable domain in full, completed from reference TRBV11-2 and TRBJ2-5, reads EAGVAQSPRYKIIEKRQSVAFWCNPISGHATLYWYQQILGQGPKLLIQFQNNGVVDDSQLPKDRFSAERLKGVDSTLKIQPAKLEDSAVYLCASSLDPALQYFGPGTRLLVL.

The rearrangement uses TRBV28 and TRBJ2-3; D remains ambiguous. Germline CDR1 MDHEN, CDR2 SYDVKM. Trimming took 5 bases from V and 3 from J, leaving 3 bases between them. The CDR3 runs to 11 residues. Here the CDR3 DNA reads TGTGCCAGCAGTGATACAGATACGCAGTATTTT. It encodes CASSDTDTQYF.

The chain's CDR3 is CASMELAGNTIYF. In nucleotides, the CDR3 is TGTGCCAGCATGGAATTGGCCGGAAACACCATATATTTT. The V call is TRBV2, the J call TRBJ1-3; no clear D. Germline V gives CDR1 SNHLY, CDR2 FYNNEI. Trimming stripped 7 bases from V and 4 bases from J, with 11 bases between. The CDR3 covers 13 residues.

The J gene is TRBJ1-3, the V gene TRBV6-5; D call uncertain. Germline V gene lookup returns CDR1 MNHEY and CDR2 SVGAGI. The length of the CDR3 is 15 residues. V was shortened by 1 base and J by 2 bases, with 9 bases between the two germline ends. CDR3 nucleotide sequence: TGTGCCAGCAGTTACTATGAGGGAGCTGGAAACACCATATATTTT. Its translation is CASSYYEGAGNTIYF.

This chain uses TRBV5-5 with TRBJ2-1; D unclear. Deletions cut 1 base from V and 10 bases from J, with 9 bases between. The CDR3 has 12 amino acids. CDR1 and CDR2 (germline): SGHKS, YYEKEE (reference sequence). The CDR3 DNA reads TGTGCCAGCAGCTTGATATCCGGGGAGCAGTTCTTC. It codes for CASSLISGEQFF.

The gene calls are TRBV19 and TRBJ1-1; 12 bases are shared with TRBD1. Per germline, CDR1 LNHDA and CDR2 SQIVND (reference sequence). Germline trimming cut 11 bases from V and 1 base from J; bases unmatched to any gene: 5. The CDR3 is 14 amino acids. CDR3 amino acids: CAARDRGPNTEAFF. The DNA of the CDR3 is TGTGCCGCTCGGGACAGGGGGCCGAACACTGAAGCTTTCTTT.

This chain's CDR3 is CASSQEYQDPAWEQFF. For the CDR3, the DNA is TGCGCCAGCAGCCAAGAGTACCAGGACCCCGCCTGGGAGCAGTTCTTC. This chain connects TRBV4-3 to TRBJ2-1; D uncertain. Germline V gene lookup returns CDR1 LGHNA and CDR2 YSLEER. Trimming took off 0 bases at V and 10 bases at J, with 19 bases between the two ends. The CDR3 spans 16 residues.

This clone was seen a single time. The rearrangement joins TRBV2 to TRBJ1-6; TRBD1 agrees at 8 bases. The CDR3 loop spans 15 amino acids. V was clipped by 7 bases and J by 7 bases; unmatched bases: 9. The germline CDR1 and CDR2 sequences are SNHLY and FYNNEI. The CDR3 spells CASNARTGNNSPLHF. The CDR3 nucleotides are TGTGCCAGCAATGCCCGGACAGGGAACAATTCACCCCTCCACTTT.

In its sample, this clone was seen once. The chain has TRBV25-1 and TRBJ1-5; no definite D call. Germline V gives CDR1 MGHDK, CDR2 SYGVNS. V dropped 3 bases and J dropped 1 base, with 19 bases sitting between them. The CDR3 length is 18 residues. The CDR3 sequence: CASSDRAHWARSNQPQHF. The CDR3 coding sequence is TGTGCCAGCAGTGATCGGGCCCACTGGGCACGCAGCAATCAGCCCCAGCATTTT.

The J gene is TRBJ2-4, the V gene TRBV2; the D call may be TRBD1 or TRBD2 (5 bases each). Trimming removed 10 bases at V and 0 bases at J, with 13 bases between. CDR3 size: 14 residues. Germline CDR1 SNHLY, CDR2 FYNNEI. The CDR3 DNA reads TGTGCCACCCCGGGACCGCTAGCCAAAAACATTCAGTACTTC. This gives the protein CATPGPLAKNIQYF.